A selection of T cell receptor beta chains follows, all from one sample in a study of T-cell reconstitution after alpha-beta-depleted transplantation in children. TCRdb reprocessed the PCR reads via MiXCR and lists one record per CDR3 protein. In the table there are about 830,000 distinct CDR3 sequences, around 15% of which are singletons. Sample: PBMCs, mostly from graft donor cells, taken 360 days after TCRalphabeta/CD19-depleted stem cell transplant. The receptor source for this set is a male patient between 5 and 17 years old who had a stem cell transplant for acute lymphoblastic leukemia, so the T cells may come from the graft donor. Both conserved end residues are part of each CDR3. D genes are given only for firm matches. Part of the rows lack a size; the others show once, few, many or a class for expanded clones.

V gene	D gene	CDR3 length	J gene	clone size	CDR3 DNA	CDR3 protein
TRBV5-1	NA	16	TRBJ2-2	few	TGCGCCAGCAGCTCCCTACCCAGGGGGAGGGCCGGGGAGCTGTTTTTT	CASSSLPRGRAGELFF
TRBV16	NA	14	TRBJ2-5	few	TGTGCCAGCAGTGTGGGGAGGCGTCAAGAGACCCAGTACTTC	CASSVGRRQETQYF
TRBV12-3/TRBV12-4	NA	15	TRBJ2-3	NA	TGTGCCAGCAGTGAACCGGGACACGGGCAGGGGACGCAGTATTTT	CASSEPGHGQGTQYF
TRBV13	TRBD1	17	TRBJ2-6	NA	TGTGCCAGCAGCTTAGAGACAGGGTTTTCCGGGGCCAACGTCCTGACTTTC	CASSLETGFSGANVLTF
TRBV12-3/TRBV12-4	NA	13	TRBJ2-5	NA	TGTGCCAGCAGTTTGTGGACTCCGCAGACCCAGTACTTC	CASSLWTPQTQYF
TRBV4-1	TRBD2	17	TRBJ2-2	few	TGCGCCAGCAGCCAAGTCAGTGCGGGAGTTCACACCGGGGAGCTGTTTTTT	CASSQVSAGVHTGELFF
TRBV27	NA	16	TRBJ2-7	NA	TGTGCCAGCAGTTTTAGTAGTCCCTCCGGACCCTACGAGCAGTACTTC	CASSFSSPSGPYEQYF
TRBV29-1	TRBD1	12	TRBJ2-1	few	TGCAGCGTAGTTGACAGGGCACAAGAGCAGTTCTTC	CSVVDRAQEQFF
TRBV7-6	NA	16	TRBJ1-1	few	TGTGCCAGCAGCGTCCAGCGGGGGGACATGAACACTGAAGCTTTCTTT	CASSVQRGDMNTEAFF
TRBV5-1	TRBD2	19	TRBJ2-1	NA	TGCGCCAGCAGCTTGTTCACTAGCGGGCTTCCTTCCTCCTACAATGAGCAGTTCTTC	CASSLFTSGLPSSYNEQFF
TRBV9	TRBD1	13	TRBJ2-7	many	TGTGCCAGCAGCGTTGGGGACAGCTACGAGCAGTACTTC	CASSVGDSYEQYF
TRBV5-6	NA	13	TRBJ2-1	NA	TGTGCCAGCAGCTTGTCTAGTTGGTATGAGCAGTTCTTC	CASSLSSWYEQFF
TRBV5-1	NA	15	TRBJ1-2	few	TGCGCCACGCGCCGGGATCCTGGTGGGCAGGGCGGCTACACCTTC	CATRRDPGGQGGYTF
TRBV6-4	TRBD2	17	TRBJ2-7	many	TGTGCCAGCAGTCCCCGGACTAGCGGGAATAAAACCTACGAGCAGTACTTC	CASSPRTSGNKTYEQYF
TRBV6-1	TRBD1	15	TRBJ2-5	NA	TGTGCCAGCAGAGAGGGACAGGGATCTTGGGAGACCCAGTACTTC	CASREGQGSWETQYF
TRBV5-1	TRBD2	17	TRBJ2-3	few	TGCGCCAGCAGCGGACTAGCGGGAGCCTCTAGCACAGATACGCAGTATTTT	CASSGLAGASSTDTQYF
TRBV24-1	NA	14	TRBJ2-7	NA	TGTGCCACCAGCCCTAGCAGTGGGAGCTACGAGCAGTACTTC	CATSPSSGSYEQYF
TRBV5-1	NA	15	TRBJ2-2	few	TGCGCCAGCAGTTGGGACCTGCCGGATACCGGGGAGCTGTTTTTT	CASSWDLPDTGELFF
TRBV7-8	NA	14	TRBJ2-5	few	TGTGCCAGCAGCTTCCGACCCGTAGTTGGGACCCAGTACTTC	CASSFRPVVGTQYF
TRBV5-1	NA	15	TRBJ2-1	few	TGCGCCAGCAGCTTGTCACAGGGAAATTACGGTGAGCAGTTCTTC	CASSLSQGNYGEQFF
TRBV7-9	TRBD2	16	TRBJ2-3	NA	TGTGCCAGCAGCTTCCGCGGGACTAGCGGGACAGATACGCAGTATTTT	CASSFRGTSGTDTQYF
TRBV13	NA	14	TRBJ2-3	few	TGTGCCAGCAGCCCTTATTGGGGTGGAGATACGCAGTATTTT	CASSPYWGGDTQYF
TRBV9	NA	15	TRBJ2-2	few	TGTGCCAGCAGCGTAGAAACTACTTATCACGGGGAGCTGTTTTTT	CASSVETTYHGELFF
TRBV24-1	NA	12	TRBJ2-1	few	TGTGCCACCAGTGATTTGGGGGGGAAGCAGTTCTTC	CATSDLGGKQFF
TRBV5-6	NA	10	TRBJ2-3	NA	TGTCCGGACGGCACAGATACGCAGTATTTT	CPDGTDTQYF
TRBV29-1	NA	12	TRBJ2-3	NA	TGCAGCGCTGCGGTGGCCCCAGATACGCAGTATTTT	CSAAVAPDTQYF
TRBV25-1	TRBD1	18	TRBJ2-7	NA	TGTGCCAGCAGTGAAGTCCCGGGACAGGGACCGAGCTCCTACGAGCAGTACTTC	CASSEVPGQGPSSYEQYF
TRBV7-9	TRBD1	16	TRBJ1-1	NA	TGTGCCAGCAGCGTAAGGGGACAGGGGACCGCACCAGAAGCTTTCTTT	CASSVRGQGTAPEAFF
TRBV6-1	TRBD1	14	TRBJ1-3	NA	TGTGCCAGCACCCCTGGACAGGGGGCAAACACCATATATTTT	CASTPGQGANTIYF
TRBV7-9	NA	14	TRBJ2-7	NA	TGTGCCAGCAGCCGACGGGACTCTCTTTACGAGCAGTACTTC	CASSRRDSLYEQYF
TRBV5-1	NA	11	TRBJ2-1	many	TGCGCCAGCAGCACCCGCCTTGAGCAGTTCTTC	CASSTRLEQFF
TRBV3-1	NA	14	TRBJ1-1	NA	TGTGCCAGCAGCCAAGATATTGGCGACACTGAAGCTGTCTTT	CASSQDIGDTEAVF
TRBV27	NA	18	TRBJ2-2	few	TGTGCCAGCAGTTTACCGAGGGGGAGGTCCACGAACACCGGGGAGCTGTTTTTT	CASSLPRGRSTNTGELFF
TRBV4-1	NA	15	TRBJ2-2	few	TGCGCCAGCAGCCAAGTATCCCGTGGGGGCGGGGAGCTGTTTTTT	CASSQVSRGGGELFF
TRBV11-2	NA	13	TRBJ2-7	NA	TGTGCCAGCAGGTCGGACCACTCCTACGAGCAGTACTTC	CASRSDHSYEQYF
TRBV20-1	NA	10	TRBJ2-3	many	TGCAGTGCTAGGAGCTCAGGGCAGTATTTT	CSARSSGQYF
TRBV27	NA	15	TRBJ2-1	few	TGTGCCAGCAGTTTATCGGCTAGTGCCTACAATGAGCAGTTCTTC	CASSLSASAYNEQFF
TRBV27	TRBD1	15	TRBJ2-5	NA	TGTGCCAGCAGTACCAGACAGGGGGGAAAAGAGACCCAGTACTTC	CASSTRQGGKETQYF
TRBV20-1	NA	10	TRBJ2-7	NA	TGCAGTACCAAAAGAACTAAGCAGTACTTC	CSTKRTKQYF
TRBV29-1	NA	14	TRBJ2-7	few	TGCAGCGTTGAAGATCTAGGACAGAACTACGAGCAGTACTTC	CSVEDLGQNYEQYF
TRBV5-1	TRBD1	18	TRBJ2-1	NA	TGCGCCAGCAGCCCGGGGACAGGGACGGGGAGCTCCTACAATGAGCAGTTCTTC	CASSPGTGTGSSYNEQFF
TRBV12-3/TRBV12-4	NA	14	TRBJ1-5	few	TGTGCCAGCAGCTCGGGGGGGGTGCATCAGCCCCAGCATTTT	CASSSGGVHQPQHF
TRBV7-9	NA	16	TRBJ1-1	few	TGTGCCAGCAGCTTCTCCAGGACGGCCGGGGCAGGGAGAGCTTTCTTT	CASSFSRTAGAGRAFF
TRBV5-5	NA	13	TRBJ2-1	many	TGTGCCAGCAGCTTCTTGGGTAAGGATGAGCAGTTCTTC	CASSFLGKDEQFF
TRBV20-1	NA	15	TRBJ2-1	NA	TGCAGTGCTAGCGGGCAGAACTTCCCACTCGTTGAGCAGTTCTTC	CSASGQNFPLVEQFF
TRBV7-2	TRBD2	16	TRBJ2-2	NA	TGTGCCAGCAGCTTCCTAGCGGGATTAGGGACCGGGGAGCTGTTTTTT	CASSFLAGLGTGELFF
TRBV27	NA	13	TRBJ2-1	NA	TGTGCCAGCAGTTTAAGGGGGGACTATGAGCAGTTCTTC	CASSLRGDYEQFF
TRBV14	TRBD1	23	TRBJ2-5	NA	TGTGCCAGCAGCCAAGATTGGGCTTTCCGGGACAGGGGCGCTAGTCCTAATGCGGAGACCCAGTACTTC	CASSQDWAFRDRGASPNAETQYF